What follows describes a single T cell receptor beta chain. The Seattle patients joined while their infection was active and were tracked longitudinally afterward. Authors' processing steps: Reference gene primer amplification gave nucleated cell count estimates. The assay was immunoSEQ multiplex PCR, and TCRdb's table has in-frame clones only and misses some. V and J calls plus clone size are reproduced from that table; the DNA served to infer D and trimming. The sample records some 180,000 clones, 88% being singletons. The CDR3 has 14 residues. CDR1 is LGHDT and CDR2 is YNNKEL in the germline V gene (reference sequence). V lost 2 bases to trimming and J lost 0 bases, with 8 bases between them. This sample was taken from a study of blood T cell repertoires in COVID-19. Overall study: Samples representing acute and convalescent COVID-19 were sourced from the United States, Italy and Spain.

This sequence joins TRBV3-1 (or the pseudogene TRBV3-2) and TRBJ2-7; the D is unclear. The origin of this receptor is a man over 45 with COVID-19, enrolled during active disease. Material for sequencing was peripheral blood. CDR3 DNA sequence: TGTGCCAGCAGCCAAAACTACCTCTCCTACGAGCAGTACTTC. This gives the protein CASSQNYLSYEQYF.